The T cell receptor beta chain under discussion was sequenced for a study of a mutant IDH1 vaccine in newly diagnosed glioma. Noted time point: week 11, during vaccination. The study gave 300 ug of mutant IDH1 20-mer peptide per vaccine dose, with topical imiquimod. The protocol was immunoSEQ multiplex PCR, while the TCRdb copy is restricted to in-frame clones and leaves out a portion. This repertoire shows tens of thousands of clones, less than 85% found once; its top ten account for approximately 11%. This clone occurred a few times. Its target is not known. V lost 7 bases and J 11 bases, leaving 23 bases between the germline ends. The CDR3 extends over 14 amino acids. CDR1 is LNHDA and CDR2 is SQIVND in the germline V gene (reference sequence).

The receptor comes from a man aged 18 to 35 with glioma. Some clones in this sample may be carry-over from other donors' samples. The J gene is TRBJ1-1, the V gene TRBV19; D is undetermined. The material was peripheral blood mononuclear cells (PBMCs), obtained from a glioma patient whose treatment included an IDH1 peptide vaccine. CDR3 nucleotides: TGTGCCAGTACTCCTACGGGAACAGTAGAGAAGGCTTTCTTT. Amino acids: CASTPTGTVEKAFF.